The following is a T cell receptor beta chain sequence with its context. What it recognizes is unknown. This CDR3 fails to terminate in the conserved phenylalanine or tryptophan, so it likely reflects a read error. The data stem from a study of post-analysis software for immune sequencing data. Study outcomes and limitations: Comparison of patients with controls showed five TRBV segments more frequent in patients, TRBV5-6, TRBV5-1 and TRBV20-1 among them. Versus controls, multiple sclerosis patients showed significantly lower diversity (normalized Chao1).

Built from TCR beta cDNA, the libraries had unique molecular identifiers in them. TCRdb reprocessed the PCR reads via MiXCR and lists one record per CDR3 protein. The data contain roughly 400,000 distinct CDR3 sequences, 30% to 45% of them singletons. V lost 3 bases, J lost 6 bases, and 12 bases lay in between. The CDR3 spans 13 residues. The TCR originated in a girl aged 2-10 years with multiple sclerosis. The gene calls are TRBV12-3 or TRBV12-4 and TRBJ2-7; a weak D match, TRBD1 (6 bases). The source material was blood. CDR3 sequence reads: CASSFGQSCEQYL. The CDR3, as DNA: TGTGCCAGCAGTTTTGGACAGAGCTGCGAGCAGTACTTG.